A selection of T cell receptor beta chains follows, all from one sample in a study of regulatory T cells in long-lasting Graves disease. One entry per CDR3 protein, called by TCRdb with MiXCR from the multiplex PCR reads. The sample lists about 460,000 distinct CDR3 sequences; 13% to 15% were seen once. The data were also submitted as part of a second study, on T cells in Graves' hyperthyroidism and ophthalmopathy.

Sequenced here: peripheral blood mononuclear cells (PBMCs), sampled at new diagnosis, from a patient treated with antithyroid drugs. Receptor source: a woman in her fifties or sixties with Graves disease. The conserved cysteine and the conserved F or W are not part of the CDR3 here. A D gene is named only where the DNA matches it firmly. Clone size is given for some rows only: seen once, a few or many times, or a class if the clone is expanded.

clone size	V gene	D gene	J gene	CDR3 protein
many	TRBV5-1	.	TRBJ2-3	ASSLNLAIDTQY
few	TRBV12-3/TRBV12-4	.	TRBJ1-4	ASSFRNPATNEKLF
many	TRBV6-1	TRBD2	TRBJ2-1	ASRTLGLTHNEQF
few	TRBV7-6	.	TRBJ2-7	ASSPRGLTSDISEQY
few	TRBV7-2	TRBD2	TRBJ2-7	ASRYSGSISYEQY
many	TRBV13	.	TRBJ2-3	ASRLEGGDTQY
once	TRBV4-1	TRBD2	TRBJ2-2	ASSQGNTPGLAGEANTGELF
.	TRBV30	TRBD2	TRBJ2-3	AWSIPSGSTTDTQY
many	TRBV28	.	TRBJ1-5	ASSSNQGPPNQPQH
few	TRBV19	.	TRBJ2-7	ASSTRGRSSYEQY
many	TRBV4-1	TRBD1	TRBJ2-7	ASSPGTGGDPYEQY
.	TRBV6-2/TRBV6-3	TRBD1	TRBJ1-5	ASMTGSGRQPQH
.	TRBV30	TRBD2	TRBJ2-5	AWRAGTSGRKGETQY
few	TRBV12-3/TRBV12-4	.	TRBJ2-1	ASSFFSTRNEQF
.	TRBV9	.	TRBJ1-6	ASSASGGANSPLH
.	TRBV3-1	TRBD1	TRBJ1-2	ASSQDRGQEFPDT
.	TRBV5-5	.	TRBJ1-5	ASSVGWGTQPQH
.	TRBV28	TRBD2	TRBJ2-1	ASSLLIAGGYNNEQF